This T cell receptor (beta chain) was obtained from a study of blood T cells in healthy people across ages (dated by TCRdb to between 2014 and 2016). Describing the broader study: In model experiments, template switching captured about one uniquely barcoded TCR beta cDNA molecule for every two T cells. Using deep sequencing normalized with unique cDNA molecular identifiers, the study measured how TCR beta repertoire diversity changes with age. Four age groups were formed from the donors: young (average around 15 years), middle-aged (around 39), aged (62) and long-lived (roughly 81). To avoid experimental bias, donors of different ages were randomly spread across the sequencing lanes. The study analyzed two additional independent replicas of 1 million unique cDNA reads from the same blood draw for two donors, one aged 18 to 30 and one aged 80 or older. Broader findings and caveats from the paper: Because the CMV infection status of the donors was unknown, age-related changes in expanded clonotypes may potentially have been confounded. Observed TCR beta diversity per million T cells fell roughly linearly with age, and a significant reduction was already apparent by age about 43. There was a strong correlation between observed TCR beta diversity and the percentage of naive T cells measured by flow cytometry. Compared with the aged group, more naive CD4+ T cells, fewer expanded clones and increased TCR diversity were shown by the long-lived group, suggesting age selection. Conclusive comparison of naive and antigen-experienced compartments was prevented by the profiling of bulk unsorted PBMCs. Estimates of total diversity based on one million sequenced T cells were regarded as lower bounds and as underestimates.

Here V drops 1 base and J drops 5 bases, and the junction holds 4 bases not matched to any gene. Inclusive of the bounding cysteine and phenylalanine, the CDR3 is 15 residues long. The sequence is cut down to CDR3 DNA, 45 bases in frame from base 1. CDR1 MNHNS and CDR2 SASEGT were looked up in the germline V gene. On this clonotype: Its cognate antigen has yet to be identified. Base qualities are not recorded, but no much larger clone differs from it by a single base.

Systemically healthy Caucasian individuals from Russia, roughly 40 in total and aged roughly 6 to 90 years, were included as donors. Each donor gave ten milliliters of peripheral blood, drawn into EDTA-treated Vacutainer tubes. Ficoll-Paque density-gradient centrifugation was used to isolate PBMCs, with at least 6 million obtained per sample. Trizol reagent was used to extract total RNA from PBMCs, with at least 6 micrograms per sample. Naive CD45RAhigh/CD27high T cell percentages were measured by flow cytometry on a PBMC aliquot from every donor. The library was produced with 5' RACE. The sequencing machine was an Illumina HiSeq 2500. A second 7 to 11 cycle PCR used a sample-barcoded 5' primer and a J-beta primer mix. A unique molecular identifier was introduced onto each TCR beta cDNA molecule by a template-switch 5' adaptor carrying 12 random nucleotides. At least 2.5 million CDR3-containing paired-end reads were obtained from each sample. First-strand cDNA was synthesized from all RNA with the Mint cDNA synthesis kit, primed by a TRBC-specific oligonucleotide. After uracil-DNA glycosylase treatment, a first 18-cycle PCR used universal primers M1SS and BC2_uni_R on all cDNA. The original methods were these. For normalization, 1 million high-quality reads, each with a distinct molecular identifier, were randomly selected from each sample. Instead of being binned into consensus sequences, reads that shared molecular identifiers were thrown out. MiTCR, run with a Q25 quality threshold and the strictest error-elimination algorithm, handled CDR3 identification, clonotype clustering and error correction. Lower-bound total TCR beta diversity was estimated with a nonparametric unseen species model using Euler transformation. Clones were called with MiXCR by TCRdb after fastp trimmed the public reads at Q25, and only in-frame beta chains were retained. CDR3 protein sequences are deduplicated, and each keeps its most common genes and DNA. It is TCRdb's table, rather than the study itself, that gives the V and J calls and clone size. In this sample the table shows under 1,000,000 distinct CDR3 sequences, about 36% of which occur a single time. The ten largest clones represent 10% to 15% of the sample.

This clonotype originated in a man younger than 35 in good health. The sequence joins TRBV6-1 to TRBJ2-1; 8 bases in the middle match TRBD2. Sequenced input: blood. DNA sequence: TGTGCCAGCAGTGAAGTAGCGGGGCCCGACAATGAGCAGTTCTTC. Its protein reads: CASSEVAGPDNEQFF.